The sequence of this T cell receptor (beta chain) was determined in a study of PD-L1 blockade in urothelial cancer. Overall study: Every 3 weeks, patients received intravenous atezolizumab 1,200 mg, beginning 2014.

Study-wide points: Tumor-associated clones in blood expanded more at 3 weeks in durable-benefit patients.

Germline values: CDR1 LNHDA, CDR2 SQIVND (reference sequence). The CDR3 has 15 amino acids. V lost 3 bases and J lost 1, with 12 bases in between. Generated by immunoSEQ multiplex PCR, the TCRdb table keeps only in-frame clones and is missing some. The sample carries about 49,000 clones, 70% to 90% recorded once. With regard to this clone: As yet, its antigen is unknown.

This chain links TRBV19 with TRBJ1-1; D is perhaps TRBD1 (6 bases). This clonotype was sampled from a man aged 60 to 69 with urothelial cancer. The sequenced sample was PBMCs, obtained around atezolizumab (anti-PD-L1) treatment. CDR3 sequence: CASSIPGVTNTEAFF. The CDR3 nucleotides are TGTGCCAGTAGTATTCCAGGGGTCACGAACACTGAAGCTTTCTTT.